Below are 31 T cell receptor beta chains sequenced from a single sample in a study of T cells in localized non-small cell lung cancer. Some clones are missing from TCRdb's copy, which holds only in-frame ones; the method was immunoSEQ multiplex PCR. The data contain roughly 53,000 clones, around 80% of them singletons. The source material was peripheral blood mononuclear cells, sampled before any cancer treatment. These receptors all stem from a man aged 40 to 69 with stage III lung adenocarcinoma.

The rearrangement links TRBV11-3 to TRBJ2-1, with TRBD2 matching 11 bases. From germline, CDR1 is SGHNT and CDR2 YENEEA. The V and J ends lost 2 bases and 4 bases, in that order; junction bases with no gene match: 1. The CDR3 length is 15 residues. The CDR3 DNA reads TGTGCCAGCAGCTTACTAGCGGGAGGTTACAATGAGCAGTTCTTC. It codes for CASSLLAGGYNEQFF.

The chain uses TRBV2 and TRBJ2-5; TRBD2 matches 7 bases. After removal of 6 bases from V and 2 bases from J, the junction contained 6 bases not matched to a gene. This CDR3 contains 14 residues. CDR1 and CDR2 (germline): SNHLY, FYNNEI. CDR3 sequence reads: CASRGSSGQETQYF. Written as DNA, the CDR3 is TGTGCCAGCAGAGGATCTAGCGGACAAGAGACCCAGTACTTC.

The sample holds one count of this clone. The rearrangement links TRBV5-5 to TRBJ2-5, with TRBD2 as a possible D gene (6 bases). Germline V lookup: CDR1 SGHKS, CDR2 YYEKEE (reference sequence). The germline V and J ends were trimmed by 0 bases and 2 bases, with 11 bases remaining between them. The CDR3 length is 15 residues. Written as DNA, the CDR3 is TGTGCCAGCAGCTTGGCGGCTAGCGTACAAGAGACCCAGTACTTC. Its translation is CASSLAASVQETQYF. Together with reference TRBV5-5 and TRBJ2-5, the CDR3 gives the full variable domain: DAGVTQSPTHLIKTRGQQVTLRCSPISGHKSVSWYQQVLGQGPQFIFQYYEKEERGRGNFPDRFSARQFPNYSSELNVNALLLGDSALYLCASSLAASVQETQYFGPGTRLLVL.

V gene TRBV29-1 combines with J gene TRBJ1-2; no definite D call. V was pared by 6 bases and J by 2 bases, with 16 bases between. The germline CDR1 and CDR2 sequences are SQVTM and ANQGSEA. The length of the CDR3 is 14 residues. CDR3 coding DNA: TGCAGCGTCGGTGACGGACGTTACAACTATGGCTACACCTTC. Amino acid sequence: CSVGDGRYNYGYTF.

The genes are TRBV7-2 and TRBJ2-7; TRBD2 might be the D (6 bases). Germline values: CDR1 SGHTA, CDR2 FQGNSA. The CDR3 is 13 amino acids. V lost 6 bases and J lost 3, with 12 bases in between. CDR3 protein: CASSIPGLYEQYF. Written as DNA, the CDR3 is TGTGCCAGCAGTATCCCGGGACTCTACGAGCAGTACTTC.

V usage is TRBV11-1 and J usage is TRBJ1-1; D is undetermined. Trimming shortened V by 5 bases and J by 8 bases, and 9 bases separated the two germline ends. Germline V gene sequence: CDR1 SGHAT, CDR2 FQDESV (reference sequence). The CDR3 spans 11 residues. The DNA of the CDR3 is TGTGCCAGCAGCCGCGAATCGGAAGCTTTCTTT. It encodes CASSRESEAFF.

The genes are TRBV2 and TRBJ2-2; no clear D. Germline loops: CDR1 SNHLY, CDR2 FYNNEI. The CDR3 loop spans 14 amino acids. The V gene lost 3 bases and the J gene lost 0 bases, with 5 bases spanning the gap. CDR3 sequence: CASSESANTGELFF. CDR3 DNA sequence: TGTGCCAGCAGTGAGTCAGCGAACACCGGGGAGCTGTTTTTT.

The genes are TRBV29-1 and TRBJ2-7; TRBD1 matches at 9 bases. After removal of 3 bases from V and 5 bases from J, the junction contained 5 bases not matched to a gene. The CDR3 is 13 amino acids. Germline V gene lookup returns CDR1 SQVTM and CDR2 ANQGSEA. The CDR3 protein is CSVDQGQGNEQYF. The DNA of the CDR3 is TGCAGCGTTGACCAGGGACAGGGTAACGAGCAGTACTTC.

This chain links TRBV19 with TRBJ1-2; 9 bases align to TRBD1. J lost 9 bases, V lost 7 bases, and 18 bases had no gene match. The CDR3 is 16 amino acids. The germline CDR1 and CDR2 sequences are LNHDA and SQIVND (reference sequence). The CDR3 coding sequence is TGTGCCAGTATCATTCCTAAGGGACAGGGTCTTGGCCGCTACACCTTC. It specifies CASIIPKGQGLGRYTF.

This clone has just a few counts. The rearrangement uses TRBV13 and TRBJ2-1; D may match TRBD1 or TRBD2 (6 bases each). The germline gives CDR1 PRHDT, CDR2 FYEKMQ (reference sequence). CDR3 size: 15 residues. V dropped 5 bases and J dropped 5 bases, with 16 bases sitting between them. Here the CDR3 DNA reads TGTGCCAGCAGCCCGCCGCCGGGGGCTAACAATGAGCAGTTCTTC. As protein: CASSPPPGANNEQFF.

The chain employs TRBV19 and TRBJ2-7; the match to TRBD2 covers 7 bases. The V gene's germline CDR1 is LNHDA and CDR2 SQIVND (reference sequence). The V gene end was trimmed by 10 bases and the J gene end by 1 base; junction bases not matched to a gene: 10. This CDR3 is 14 amino acids long. The CDR3 protein is CATGRLADSYEQYF. The CDR3 coding sequence is TGTGCCACCGGAAGGCTAGCGGATTCCTACGAGCAGTACTTC.

This clone was seen more than once but under ten times. The chain uses TRBV4-1 and TRBJ2-3; D might be TRBD1 (6 bases). Germline V gene sequence: CDR1 MGHRA, CDR2 YSYEKL. The V and J ends lost 1 base and 2 bases respectively, with 16 bases between them. The CDR3 covers 17 residues. The CDR3 loop reads CASSQVDGQTDTDTQYF. CDR3 bases: TGCGCCAGCAGCCAAGTCGATGGACAGACTGACACAGATACGCAGTATTTT.

CDR3 in amino acids: CASSPARVTLNEKLFF. The CDR3 DNA reads as TGTGCCAGCAGCCCGGCCAGGGTGACGTTGAATGAAAAACTGTTTTTT. V gene TRBV5-8 combines with J gene TRBJ1-4, with D possibly matching TRBD1 (5 bases). Germline assignment: CDR1 SGHTS and CDR2 YDEGEE. CDR3 length: 16 residues. Trimming cost V 4 bases and J 5 bases, with 18 bases left between them.

The rearrangement links TRBV4-3 to TRBJ2-2; TRBD2 matches at 8 bases. Germline-derived CDR1 and CDR2 are LGHNA and YSLEER. The trim removed 1 base at V and 3 bases at J, leaving 1 base unmatched. This CDR3 comprises 15 residues. The CDR3 sequence is CASSQAGGHTGELFF. For the CDR3, the DNA is TGCGCCAGCAGCCAAGCGGGGGGGCACACCGGGGAGCTGTTTTTT.

This clone was seen once. The chain carries TRBV11-2 and TRBJ1-6, with 9 positions matching TRBD1. Germline assignment: CDR1 SGHAT and CDR2 FQNNGV. The V segment lost 5 bases and the J segment 7 bases; nucleotides outside the gene matches: 6. CDR3 length equals 15 residues. CDR3: CASSLWDRANSPLHF. Here the CDR3 DNA reads TGTGCCAGCAGCCTATGGGACAGGGCGAATTCACCCCTCCACTTT.

The J gene is TRBJ2-6, the V gene TRBV5-1; possibly TRBD1 for D (6 bases). CDR3 size: 15 residues. V lost 5 bases, J lost 3 bases, and 12 bases lay in between. Germline CDR1 SGHRS, CDR2 YFSETQ. The CDR3 protein is CASSIRGDGANVLTF. For the CDR3, the DNA is TGCGCCAGCAGTATCAGGGGAGATGGGGCCAACGTCCTGACTTTC.

The chain joins TRBV7-9 to TRBJ2-7, with D possibly matching TRBD1 (5 bases). The CDR3 spans 17 residues. V shed 3 bases and J shed 7 bases, with 25 bases lying between them. Looked up from germline, CDR1 is SEHNR and CDR2 is FQNEAQ (reference sequence). The CDR3 spells CASSFPRVQGKVSEQYF. The CDR3 region has the DNA TGTGCCAGCAGCTTCCCGAGAGTTCAGGGAAAGGTATCTGAGCAGTACTTC.

In DNA form, the CDR3 reads TGTGCCAGCAGTGAATTAGGGGGCCAGTATTTT. This gives the protein CASSELGGQYF. The chain couples TRBV6-5 to TRBJ2-3; 7 positions match TRBD1. The CDR3 contains 11 residues. The V gene end was trimmed by 5 bases and the J gene end by 12 bases; junction bases not matched to a gene: 5. CDR1 and CDR2 from the germline V gene are MNHEY and SVGAGI.

V and J are TRBV9 and TRBJ2-3; D possibly corresponds to TRBD1 (5 bases). Trimming shortened V by 4 bases and J by 3 bases, and 18 bases separated the two germline ends. Germline V gene sequence: CDR1 SGDLS, CDR2 YYNGEE. This CDR3 comprises 16 residues. CDR3 loop: CASSPPLDRTTDTQYF. In nucleotides, the CDR3 is TGTGCCAGCAGCCCCCCCCTTGACAGAACGACAGATACGCAGTATTTT. The complete variable domain, with remaining parts taken from reference TRBV9 and TRBJ2-3, reads DSGVTQTPKHLITATGQRVTLRCSPRSGDLSVYWYQQSLDQGLQFLIQYYNGEERAKGNILERFSAQQFPDLHSELNLSSLELGDSALYFCASSPPLDRTTDTQYFGPGTRLTVL.

The chain combines TRBV10-1 with TRBJ1-2, with D hard to call. V was cut by 3 bases and J by 4 bases, with 9 bases left in between. The CDR3 is 13 residues long. From germline, CDR1 is WNHNN and CDR2 SYGVQD (reference sequence). The CDR3 DNA follows: TGCGCCAGCAGTGAAGGCAGGTCCTATGGCTACACCTTC. Translation: CASSEGRSYGYTF.

This chain links TRBV2 with TRBJ2-7, with D possibly TRBD2 on 5 matching bases. The germline gives CDR1 SNHLY, CDR2 FYNNEI. This CDR3 contains 13 residues. Trimming shortened V by 7 bases and J by 0 bases, and 10 bases separated the two germline ends. The CDR3 loop reads CASTGGSSYEQYF. CDR3 DNA sequence: TGTGCCAGCACTGGAGGAAGCTCCTACGAGCAGTACTTC.

V and J are TRBV4-2 and TRBJ2-2; possible D gene TRBD2, 5 bases. The CDR3 spans 18 residues. The germline V gene encodes CDR1 LGHNA and CDR2 YNFKEQ. The V end was cut by 0 bases, the J end by 0 bases, with 14 bases between. The CDR3 region has the DNA TGTGCCAGCAGCCAAGAAGTCGGCACCGGGGCGAACACCGGGGAGCTGTTTTTT. Translation gives CASSQEVGTGANTGELFF.

This chain links TRBV13 with TRBJ2-3; no reliable D call. The germline V gene has CDR1 PRHDT and CDR2 FYEKMQ (reference sequence). The CDR3 has 13 residues. With 1 base removed from V and 4 bases from J, the gap between germline ends came to 6 bases. The CDR3 region is CASSLDKPDTQYF. In DNA, the CDR3 is TGTGCCAGCAGCTTAGACAAGCCAGATACGCAGTATTTT.

The chain couples TRBV10-3 to TRBJ2-5; a weak D match, TRBD1 (5 bases). This CDR3 is 13 amino acids long. The V end was cut by 5 bases, the J end by 5 bases, with 12 bases between. Germline CDR1 and CDR2: ENHRY and SYGVKD. The CDR3: CAISWAGAETQYF. The CDR3 nucleotides are TGTGCCATCAGTTGGGCTGGGGCTGAGACCCAGTACTTC.

V usage is TRBV4-1 and J usage is TRBJ2-5, with D perhaps given as TRBD1 or TRBD2 (5 bases each). V was trimmed by 0 bases and J by 4 bases, leaving 18 bases between them. The V gene's germline CDR1 is MGHRA and CDR2 YSYEKL. The CDR3 length is 17 residues. In DNA, the CDR3 is TGCGCCAGCAGCCAAGATCGTAGAAGGGCAGGGAGAGAGACCCAGTACTTC. Translating gives CASSQDRRRAGRETQYF.

The J gene is TRBJ2-2, the V gene TRBV7-2; a possible D gene is TRBD1 (6 bases). The CDR3 has 15 amino acids. Germline V gene lookup returns CDR1 SGHTA and CDR2 FQGNSA. Trimming took off 3 bases at V and 0 bases at J, with 8 bases between the two ends. Written as DNA, the CDR3 is TGTGCCAGCAGCTTCACAGGGACGAACACCGGGGAGCTGTTTTTT. Its translation is CASSFTGTNTGELFF.

The rearrangement links TRBV2 to TRBJ2-5; 14 bases align to TRBD2. The germline CDR1 and CDR2 sequences are SNHLY and FYNNEI. The CDR3 totals 16 residues. The ends lost 5 bases at V and 3 bases at J; junction bases unmatched: 5. The CDR3 is CASSTGTSGSEETQYF. The CDR3 bases are TGTGCCAGCAGTACCGGGACTAGCGGGAGCGAAGAGACCCAGTACTTC.

The chain uses TRBV27 and TRBJ2-3, with D possibly being TRBD1 (6 bases). This CDR3 has 14 amino acids. Trimming pared 7 bases from V and 2 bases from J, leaving 13 bases between. Germline V gives CDR1 MNHEY, CDR2 SMNVEV (reference sequence). The CDR3: CASNPQGSTDTQYF. CDR3 coding DNA: TGTGCCAGCAACCCACAGGGATCCACAGATACGCAGTATTTT.

V is TRBV10-2 and J is TRBJ1-1, with 7 bases identical to TRBD1. The CDR3 extends over 15 amino acids. Trimming cost V 6 bases and J 4 bases; bases outside gene matches: 11. The germline V gene encodes CDR1 WSHSY and CDR2 SAAADI. For the CDR3, the DNA is TGCGCCAGCAGAGGGCGACAGGGAGTGGGCACTGAAGCTTTCTTT. Its protein is CASRGRQGVGTEAFF.

In its sample, this clone was seen once. The gene calls are TRBV2 and TRBJ2-3; 8 nucleotides match TRBD1. The CDR3 has 15 residues. J lost 0 bases, V lost 5 bases, and 4 bases had no gene match. Germline V lookup: CDR1 SNHLY, CDR2 FYNNEI. CDR3 residues: CASSPQGASTDTQYF. In nucleotides, the CDR3 is TGTGCCAGCAGTCCGCAGGGGGCGAGCACAGATACGCAGTATTTT.

The genes are TRBV12-5 and TRBJ2-7, with 9 bases aligning to TRBD1. The length of the CDR3 is 14 residues. Germline trimming cut 1 base from V and 7 bases from J; bases unmatched to any gene: 5. The germline V gene has CDR1 LGHNT and CDR2 FRNRAP. The CDR3 bases are TGTGCTAGTGGTTTGGGACAGGGGGTGGGAGAGCAGTACTTC. Its protein is CASGLGQGVGEQYF.